Below are 5 T cell receptor beta chains sequenced from a single sample in a study of CD4 T cells in relation to SARS-CoV-2 and coronaviruses. Unexposed donor CD4+ T cells date from about 2011-2018, before the COVID-19 pandemic. TCRdb's table, derived via immunoSEQ multiplex PCR, lists solely in-frame clones and lacks some. Of roughly 71,000 clones listed, over 80% are singletons. Source material: memory CD4+ T cells from PBMCs. The origin of the receptors is a human donor in good health.

The gene calls are TRBV27 and TRBJ2-7; D is possibly TRBD2 (7 bases). V dropped 7 bases and J dropped 0 bases, with 10 bases sitting between them. The germline V gene has CDR1 MNHEY and CDR2 SMNVEV (reference sequence). CDR3 size: 13 residues. This CDR3 is CASKGGSSYEQYF. Here the CDR3 DNA reads TGTGCCAGCAAGGGGGGGAGCTCCTACGAGCAGTACTTC.

The J gene is TRBJ1-4, the V gene TRBV18; D is ambiguous. The CDR3 consists of 14 residues. Germline V gives CDR1 KGHSH, CDR2 LQKENI. Deletions cut 4 bases from V and 8 bases from J, with 14 bases between. Written as DNA, the CDR3 is TGTGCCAGCTCACGCCTGGCGGGAGGGGAAAAACTGTTTTTT. Translated: CASSRLAGGEKLFF.

The chain carries TRBV6-5 and TRBJ1-5; possibly TRBD1 for D (5 bases). This CDR3 comprises 15 residues. V was pared by 4 bases and J by 3 bases, with 13 bases between. From germline, CDR1 is MNHEY and CDR2 SVGAGI. CDR3 residues: CASSSPEGNNQPQHF. In DNA, the CDR3 is TGTGCCAGCAGTTCCCCAGAGGGGAACAATCAGCCCCAGCATTTT.

This sequence joins TRBV15 and TRBJ2-3; D unresolved. The CDR3 consists of 15 residues. Trimming took 1 base from V and 0 from J, leaving 8 bases between them. CDR1 and CDR2 (germline): LNHNV, YYDKDF (reference sequence). The CDR3 loop is CATSRGYGSTDTQYF. In nucleotides, the CDR3 is TGTGCCACCAGCAGAGGCTATGGTAGCACAGATACGCAGTATTTT. The variable domain in full, with the rest retrieved from reference TRBV15 and TRBJ2-3, is DAMVIQNPRYQVTQFGKPVTLSCSQTLNHNVMYWYQQKSSQAPKLLFHYYDKDFNNEADTPDNFQSRRPNTSFCFLDIRSPGLGDTAMYLCATSRGYGSTDTQYFGPGTRLTVL.

This clone came up a few times. The V gene is TRBV19, the J gene TRBJ1-5; 11 nucleotides match TRBD1. The CDR3 is 16 amino acids. Germline V lookup: CDR1 LNHDA, CDR2 SQIVND (reference sequence). V dropped 5 bases and J dropped 6; count of bases not matched to a gene: 9. In DNA, the CDR3 is TGTGCCAGTAGTCCGACGGACAGGGGGCTGGCTCAGCCCCAGCATTTT. Translated: CASSPTDRGLAQPQHF.